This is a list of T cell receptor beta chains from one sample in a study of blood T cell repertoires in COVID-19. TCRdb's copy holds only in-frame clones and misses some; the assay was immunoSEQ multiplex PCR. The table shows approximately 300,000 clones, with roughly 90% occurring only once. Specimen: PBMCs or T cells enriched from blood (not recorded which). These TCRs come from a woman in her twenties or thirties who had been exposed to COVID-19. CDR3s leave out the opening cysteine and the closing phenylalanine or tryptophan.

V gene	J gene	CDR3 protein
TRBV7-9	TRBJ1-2	ASSPRQVVGYT
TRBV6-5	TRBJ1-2	ASLPPGMVNYGYT
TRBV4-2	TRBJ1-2	ASSQRSYYGYT
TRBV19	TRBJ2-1	ASSILLSGGAHEQF
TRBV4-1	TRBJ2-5	ASSQSGLETQY
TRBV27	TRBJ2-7	ASSFGASYEQY
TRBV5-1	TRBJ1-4	ASSSFGERATNEKLF
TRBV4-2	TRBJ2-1	ASSQERTSREYNEQF
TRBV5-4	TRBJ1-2	ASRKGQGGGYT
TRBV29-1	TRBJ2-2	SVGEPTGELF
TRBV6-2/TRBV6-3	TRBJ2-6	ASSYAEGAPSGANVLT
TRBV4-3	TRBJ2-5	ASSQDWRQPQETQY
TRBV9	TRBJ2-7	ASSATDSSSYEQY
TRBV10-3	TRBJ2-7	AISDFNRQGEFYEQY
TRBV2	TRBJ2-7	ASSEAGALYEQY
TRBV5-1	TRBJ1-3	ASSFSGVTGNTIY